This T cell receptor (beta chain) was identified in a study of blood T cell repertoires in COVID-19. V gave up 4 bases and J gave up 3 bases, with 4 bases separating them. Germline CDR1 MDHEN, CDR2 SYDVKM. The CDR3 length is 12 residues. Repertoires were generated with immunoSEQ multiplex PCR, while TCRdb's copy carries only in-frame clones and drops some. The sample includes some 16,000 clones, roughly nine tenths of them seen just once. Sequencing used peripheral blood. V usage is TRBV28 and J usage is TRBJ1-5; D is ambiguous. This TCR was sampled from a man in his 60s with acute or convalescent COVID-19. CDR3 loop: CASSWLNQPQHF. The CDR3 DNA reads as TGTGCCAGCAGTTGGCTCAATCAGCCCCAGCATTTT.